This T cell receptor (beta chain) was observed in a study of cytomegalovirus exposure and HLA in healthy donors. Study information: The study placed around 80% of its approximately 400 genotyped donors in the Caucasian-associated ancestry cluster.

Per the germline V gene, CDR1 is MDHEN and CDR2 is SYDVKM. V lost 6 bases and J lost 4, with 10 bases in between. This CDR3 contains 13 residues. With regard to this clone: Antigen: not known.

Study conclusions and caveats: It was confirmed in vitro that three of the CMV-associated chains were specific for CMV antigens. Trimming of TCR beta V- and J-genes showed a link, identified in a later analysis, to a missense DCLRE1C variant. As a later analysis showed, several of the most significant clusters appeared to be linked to common viral pathogens.

Primers included in the PCR were 60 Vbeta and 13 Jbeta primers. Libraries were prepared by immunoSEQ multiplex PCR; TCRdb keeps only in-frame clonotypes and omits some of them. The table lists about 95,000 clones, 81% of them singletons. What was sequenced was PBMCs. This clonotype originated in a woman aged 70-85 years in good health and CMV-seropositive. The rearrangement uses TRBV28 and TRBJ1-5, with D perhaps TRBD1 (5 bases). The CDR3 region is CASSLDSNQPQHF. Here the CDR3 DNA reads TGTGCCAGCAGCCTAGACAGTAATCAGCCCCAGCATTTT.